This T cell receptor (beta chain) was recorded in a study of blood T cell repertoires in COVID-19 (dated by TCRdb to about 2020). Regarding the complete study: Collaborator samples came from the United States, Italy and Spain and covered acute and convalescent phases of COVID-19. Where available, HLA class I and class II types were obtained from metadata supplied by the sample provider rather than from assay-based typing. The samples were drawn from two sources: the first 160 participants of the ongoing ImmuneRACE study, and 950 to 1,500 subjects contributed by 6 global collaborators. Sample metadata almost always included a de-identified subject ID, COVID-19 status, age in years and sex. A freely available public database, intended as a resource for researchers studying the immune response to SARS-CoV-2, is where the repertoires were released. Subjects who had been exposed to COVID-19, were actively infected with it, or had recovered from it provided the deeply sampled blood TCRbeta repertoires that made up the dataset. The prospective study material was composed of cDNA or gDNA derived from T cells, B-cell-depleted T cells, or PBMCs.

In the prospective study, participants were 18 to 89 years old, resided in about two dozen geographic areas of the United States, and were enrolled through a virtual design. To assign participants to cohorts, the prospective study relied on clinical history that participants themselves reported in a screening survey and a study questionnaire. For ImmuneRACE Cohort 3, a participant was defined as recovered based on two consecutive negative NP/OP PCR tests, clearance by a healthcare professional, or resolution of symptoms. In the prospective study, mobile phlebotomists collected whole blood, serum and a nasopharyngeal or oropharyngeal swab from each participant. Additional blood draws and questionnaires over an approximately two-month period could optionally be provided by prospective study participants. Before DNA extraction, blood samples from the prospective study were shipped at room temperature or frozen.

CDR1 and CDR2 are drawn from the germline V gene (reference sequence): SGHNT, YYREEE. Inclusive of the bounding cysteine and phenylalanine, the CDR3 is 15 residues long. Only the CDR3 part of the read is kept: 45 bases, read in frame from the first base. V is reduced by 2 bases and J by 6 bases, leaving a spacing of 18 bases between them. Details on this clone: The target of this receptor is not known. There are no base qualities to consult, and no much larger clone falls within one base.

General study outcomes and caveats: How much clinical and demographic metadata was included differed by source and by participant, and the metadata was provided uncurated.

TCRbeta CDR3 regions were amplified from genomic DNA by means of the immunoSEQ Assay, a bias-controlled multiplex PCR. The published analysis was carried out like this. The number of nucleated cells in each sample was estimated by amplification of reference gene primers within the assay. To quantify the absolute abundance of each unique TCRbeta CDR3 rearrangement, sequence reads were collapsed and filtered. For each sample, productive Simpson clonality was calculated as the square root of Simpson's diversity index over productive rearrangements. Not all clones reach the TCRdb copy of this immuneACCESS table, which keeps in-frame sequences only. Checked studies attribute under half of the gap to unresolved V genes and leave the rest unexplained. V and J calls and clone size are copied from that table; D and trimming were computed from the DNA. A total of around 300,000 clones appear in this sample, roughly 89% of them only once. The leading ten clones occupy around 5.8% of the sample.

This TCR came from a woman in her thirties or forties who had recovered from COVID-19. Rearrangement joined TRBV5-4 to TRBJ2-7, with TRBD2 perhaps the D gene, on 6 matching bases. The sequencing sample was made of PBMCs or T cells enriched from blood (not recorded which). In nucleotides, the sequence is TGTGCCAGCAGCTTTTTAGGTTCCGGGACTGTCGAGCAGTACTTC. The encoded protein is CASSFLGSGTVEQYF.